This T cell receptor (beta chain) was documented in a study of T cell responses to AZD1222 COVID-19 vaccine (dated by TCRdb to about 2021). Background on the whole study: A total of over 230 trial participants underwent TCR sequencing, of whom 200 to 220 received two doses of AZD1222 and 26 received two doses of the MenACWY control vaccine. Trial participants were enrolled into age subgroups of 18-55, 56-69 and 70-plus years, which contained approximately 150, 28 and 58 TCR-sequenced participants, respectively.

According to the germline V gene, CDR1 reads SQVTM and CDR2 reads ANQGSEA. Measured from the cysteine to the phenylalanine, the CDR3 is 12 residues long. The CDR3 DNA has 36 bases and is translated from base 1. The germline V end is reduced by 7 bases and the J end by 5 bases; junction bases left unmatched: 6. General findings and caveats noted by the study authors: After two AZD1222 doses, both the breadth and the depth of spike-specific TCRs were significantly higher than at day 0 and than in MenACWY recipients. The vaccine-associated CD4 TCRs covered the entire spike protein, and the dominant responses fell in regions 160-218 and 743-854. Because no day 14 peak-response samples were available, repertoires were characterized only after the peak T cell response. Participants were mostly white British and included more females than males, and it was suggested by the authors that clonal diversity may have been underestimated. Conclusions about previously exposed vaccinees are limited, since just five to seven AZD1222 recipients were seropositive for SARS-CoV-2 at baseline. Reportedly, almost half of the unique spike-specific TCRs recognized epitopes lying outside the regions that are mutated in the B.1.351 and B.1.1.7 variants. The 56-69-year group was small, and its depth increase did not reach significance, likely because of low power.

The CDR3 regions of human TCRbeta chains were subjected to immunosequencing. Regarding the original processing steps: TCRs in the repertoires were compared against a reference library of SARS-CoV-2-specific TCRs that had been generated with the MIRA antigen-specificity platform. Breadth meant the fraction of unique TCRs that were SARS-CoV-2-associated, whereas depth meant the fraction of total T cells that were SARS-CoV-2-associated. Using the MIRA data, each spike-specific TCR was mapped to the spike region that the TCR reacts to and placed in a CD4 or CD8 class. Log10-transformed breadth and depth values were compared by one-way ANOVA with Sidak's multiple comparisons tests. TCRdb took over this immuneACCESS table, retaining in-frame rearrangements with V and J assigned. Such tables are incomplete; in checked studies, under half of the missing clones stem from an unresolved V gene, and the remainder is unexplained. That table is the source of V, J and clone size, and D and trimming were worked out from the DNA. Recorded for this sample are 120,000 or so clones; about 79% of them occurred a single time. The ten largest clones capture about 26% of the sample.

For this clone: It lacks a known antigen. No quality values exist for individual bases; no much larger clone is one base distant.

Sample time point, as interpreted from the label and publication: about 28 days (+/-7) after the second vaccine dose. Because spike-specific TCR depth and breadth did not differ between the two schedules, AZD1222 recipients who got a second dose at roughly 4 weeks were pooled with those who got a second dose at roughly 12 weeks. Vaccinee samples came from UK trials COV001 and COV002, including a single-blind randomized controlled phase 2/3 trial of AZD1222 (ChAdOx1 nCoV-19) in healthy adults. Trial participant PBMC samples were collected at day 0 and day 28 after the second dose for TCRbeta chain sequencing.

The rearranged segments are TRBV29-1 and TRBJ2-7, with 9 bases in between that match TRBD1. The specimen comprised peripheral blood, sampled 28 days after the second AZD1222 dose. The sequence derives from an adult who received the AZD1222 COVID-19 vaccine. In nucleotide form, the sequence is TGCAGCGCCGGACAGGGGAGGAACGAGCAGTACTTC. Protein translation: CSAGQGRNEQYF.